The T cell receptor beta chain described here comes from a study of blood T cells in healthy people across ages. Study as a whole: Per two T cells, about one barcoded beta molecule was captured through template switching.

As concerns this clonotype: Its specificity is unknown.

The study recruited healthy Caucasian donors from Russia who were aged about 6 to 100. Primers used in a second PCR of roughly 6 to 11 cycles were a sample-barcoded 5' primer and a J-beta primer mix. Using its own MiXCR run on the 5' RACE reads, TCRdb lists one record per CDR3 protein. The sample lists about 1.6 million distinct CDR3 sequences; roughly 32% were seen once. Study-level results: Naive and antigen-experienced cells could not be conclusively compared, given unsorted PBMCs. Estimated diversity that came from one million T cells was considered an underestimate.

This CDR3 comprises 15 residues. The germline V gene has CDR1 SGHTA and CDR2 FQGNSA. V was pared by 6 bases and J by 3 bases, with 9 bases of the junction left unmatched. Sequenced material: blood. The chain recombines TRBV7-2 with TRBJ2-7, with 9 bases lining up with TRBD2. The receptor comes from a woman in her thirties in good health. CDR3 sequence: CASSSAGTSSYEQYF. CDR3 in DNA: TGTGCCAGCAGTTCCGCCGGGACTAGCAGCTACGAGCAGTACTTC.